This TCR beta chain comes out of a study of T cells in Graves' hyperthyroidism and ophthalmopathy. The wider study: Peripheral blood specimens were obtained at initial diagnosis, prior to any treatment. Study findings and constraints: Researchers report that a 13 V-J model separated ophthalmopathy from stable hyperthyroidism. Expanded thyroid clonotypes (above 0.001) were mostly also found in blood.

This clonotype was seen at least ten times. Its antigen remains unknown. Clinical symptoms, serum thyroxine, TRAb, thyroid ultrasound and orbital computed tomography informed diagnoses. Using RNA transcripts as the source, TCR beta CDR3 regions were amplified. First-round RT-PCR targeting the TCR CDR3 was performed with the HTBI primer set. In TCRdb, the multiplex PCR reads were re-called with MiXCR into one record per CDR3 protein. The table has more than 300,000 distinct CDR3 sequences, roughly 15% seen once; the top ten hold 30% to 35%. Germline lookup yields CDR1 SGHVS and CDR2 FQNEAQ. V lost 5 bases and J lost 2, with 13 bases in between. The CDR3 contains 15 residues.

Sequencing was done on a sample of blood. The source of this sequence is a woman aged 25 to 45 with Graves' hyperthyroidism that later progressed to Graves' ophthalmopathy. The chain employs TRBV7-8 and TRBJ1-5; D is uncertain. Here the CDR3 reads CASSPRSWGNQPQHF. In nucleotides, the CDR3 is TGTGCCAGCAGCCCCCGGAGCTGGGGCAATCAGCCCCAGCATTTT.